The text below deals with one T cell receptor (beta chain). The antigen remains unidentified. The data were produced by immunoSEQ multiplex PCR, yet TCRdb's version contains in-frame clones alone and is incomplete. The sample contains approximately 46,000 clones, roughly 92% of which appear only once. V lost 2 bases and J lost 10, with 15 bases in between. The CDR3 is made up of 12 amino acids. Germline loops: CDR1 GTSNPN, CDR2 SVGIG (reference sequence). The donors belonged to the roughly 110-subject validation cohort, separate from the approximately 670-subject first cohort. The data stem from a study of cytomegalovirus exposure and HLA in healthy donors. Regarding the study as a whole: Rare sequences made up most TCRs, while some public TCRs were found in many donors. The study labeled under 200 TCR beta chains cytomegalovirus-associated.

This clonotype was obtained from a man between 18 and 29 years old in good health and CMV-seronegative. Source material: PBMCs. V is TRBV30 and J is TRBJ2-7, with a possible D match to TRBD1 (5 bases). CDR3 protein: CAWSKVGPLQYF. CDR3 bases: TGTGCCTGGAGTAAGGTGGGGCCTCTTCAGTACTTC.